Sequencing of this TCR beta chain was carried out in a study of CD8 T cells in ankylosing spondylitis. TCR beta libraries were made by quantitative 5'-RACE with molecular barcodes. TCRdb recomputed calls from the 5' RACE reads with MiXCR, one row per CDR3 protein. The table includes around 140,000 distinct CDR3 sequences, roughly 17% detected once. Regarding the study as a whole: From matched ankylosing spondylitis synovial fluid, disease-linked clones were reportedly recovered at significantly enriched levels. Ankylosing spondylitis blood appeared to carry a characteristic TCR beta motif of roughly 8 highly homologous variants. Disease-linked clones bore a CD8+ phenotype, appearing relatively rarely in peripheral blood.

For this clonotype: The antigen remains undetermined.

The CDR3 loop spans 15 amino acids. V shed 0 bases, J shed 5 bases, and the junction held 6 bases outside the gene matches. The germline V gene encodes CDR1 DFQATT and CDR2 SNEGSKA (reference sequence). The rearrangement joins TRBV20-1 to TRBJ2-2, with 7 positions matching TRBD2. The origin of this receptor is a male donor with ankylosing spondylitis. The material sequenced was blood, either unsorted or a sorted T cell fraction (not recorded which). In nucleotides, the CDR3 is TGCAGTGCTAGAGATGGCGGGAGACGGACCGGGGAGCTGTTTTTT. Its protein product is CSARDGGRRTGELFF.